This T cell receptor beta chain was recorded in a study of T-cell memory formation after mild COVID-19. Regarding the study as a whole: Researchers found some responding clones in pre-infection memory, a sign that cross-reactive memory joined.

This clonotype has a handful of counts. Its antigen is still unknown. Germline V gene sequence: CDR1 MNHEY, CDR2 SVGAGI. Trimming at V came to 4 bases and at J to 1 base, leaving 6 bases not matched to a gene. The CDR3 length is 15 residues. TCRdb itself ran the 5' RACE reads through MiXCR, one entry per CDR3 protein. Of about 440,000 distinct CDR3 sequences in the sample, about 20% were seen once. The sample consisted of PBMCs or a T cell subset sorted from them (not recorded which). This TCR was recovered from an adult woman who had mild COVID-19 (a few samples of this study predate the infection). Cell type and time point are not known. The V and J genes are TRBV6-5 and TRBJ2-5; 7 nucleotides match TRBD1. CDR3 DNA sequence: TGTGCCAGCAGTTCCCGGGACAGCTTCCAAGAGACCCAGTACTTC. Its translation is CASSSRDSFQETQYF.